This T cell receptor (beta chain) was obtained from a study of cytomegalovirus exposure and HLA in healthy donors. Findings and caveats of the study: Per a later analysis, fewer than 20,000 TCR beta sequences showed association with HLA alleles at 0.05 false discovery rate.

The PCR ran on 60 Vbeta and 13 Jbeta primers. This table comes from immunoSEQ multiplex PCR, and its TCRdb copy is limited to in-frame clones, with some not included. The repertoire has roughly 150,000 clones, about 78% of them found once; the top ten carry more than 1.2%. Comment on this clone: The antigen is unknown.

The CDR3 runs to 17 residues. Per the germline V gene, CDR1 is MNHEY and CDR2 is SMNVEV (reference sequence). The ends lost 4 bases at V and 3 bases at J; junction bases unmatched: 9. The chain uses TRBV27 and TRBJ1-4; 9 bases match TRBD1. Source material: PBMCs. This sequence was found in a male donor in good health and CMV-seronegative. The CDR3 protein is CASSSPGTGWANEKLFF. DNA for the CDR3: TGTGCCAGCAGTTCCCCCGGGACAGGGTGGGCTAATGAAAAACTGTTTTTT.